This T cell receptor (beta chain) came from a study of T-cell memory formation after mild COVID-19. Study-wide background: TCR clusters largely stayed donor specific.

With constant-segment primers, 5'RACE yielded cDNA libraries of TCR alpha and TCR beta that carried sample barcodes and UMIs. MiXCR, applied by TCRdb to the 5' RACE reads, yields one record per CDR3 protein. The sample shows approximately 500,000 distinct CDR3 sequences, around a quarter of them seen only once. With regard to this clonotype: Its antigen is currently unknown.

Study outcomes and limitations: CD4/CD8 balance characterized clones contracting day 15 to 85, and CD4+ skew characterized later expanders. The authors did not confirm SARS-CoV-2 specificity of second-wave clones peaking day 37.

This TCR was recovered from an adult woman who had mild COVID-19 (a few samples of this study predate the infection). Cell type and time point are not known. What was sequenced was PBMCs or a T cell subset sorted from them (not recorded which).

CDR3 sequence reads: CASSPKWGAKNIQYF. The CDR3 region has the DNA TGTGCCAGCAGCCCCAAGTGGGGGGCCAAAAACATTCAGTACTTC. The chain links TRBV14 to TRBJ2-4; D might be TRBD1 or TRBD2, each matching 5 bases. Trimming stripped 4 bases from V and 1 base from J, with 11 bases between. The CDR3 is made up of 15 amino acids. Per germline, CDR1 SGHDN and CDR2 FVKESK. The whole variable domain, remainder taken from reference TRBV14 and TRBJ2-4, is EAGVTQFPSHSVIEKGQTVTLRCDPISGHDNLYWYRRVMGKEIKFLLHFVKESKQDESGMPNNRFLAERTGGTYSTLKVQPAELEDSGVYFCASSPKWGAKNIQYFGAGTRLSVL.